The T cell receptor beta chain described here comes from a study of CD8 T cells in ankylosing spondylitis. Germline V CDR1 and CDR2: SGHTA, FQGNSA. The CDR3 is made up of 18 amino acids. This clonotype was counted only a few times. At one end, the junction sequence differs from germline, possibly due to a read error. TCRdb redid the calling of the 5' RACE reads with MiXCR, one entry per CDR3 protein. The data show 150,000 to 250,000 distinct CDR3 sequences, around 13% seen once. V and J are TRBV7-2 and TRBJ2-3; 7 bases fit TRBD1. Sequencing was performed on blood, either unsorted or a sorted T cell fraction (not recorded which). This clonotype was sampled from a male donor with ankylosing spondylitis or in good health (not recorded which). The CDR3 region is CASSIAYRDRAITDTQYF. CDR3 sequence (DNA): TGTGCCAGCAGCATAGCATATAGAGACAGGGCCATCACAGATACGCAGTATTTT.